This paragraph reports one T cell receptor (beta chain). Its antigen is not known. This entry is derived from a study of T cell responses to AZD1222 COVID-19 vaccine. Study findings and constraints: In all cases, repertoires were sampled only after the peak T cell response. CD4 TCRs covered the whole spike, strongest at regions 160-218 and 743-854. Clonal diversity may have been underestimated in mostly white British donors.

Some clones are missing from TCRdb's copy, which holds only in-frame ones; the method was immunoSEQ multiplex PCR. Here the sample spans some 150,000 clones, 88% being singletons. The CDR3 length is 14 residues. The germline gives CDR1 MRHNA, CDR2 SNTAGT. V shed 5 bases and J 2 bases; nucleotides not matched to a gene: 3. This TCR was sampled from an adult who received the AZD1222 COVID-19 vaccine. The chain carries TRBV6-4 and TRBJ2-3; 8 positions agree with TRBD1. Sequenced here: peripheral blood, sampled 28 days after the second AZD1222 dose. In DNA form, the CDR3 reads TGTGCCAGCAGTTGGGACAGGAACACAGATACGCAGTATTTT. Its protein product is CASSWDRNTDTQYF.